These 5 T cell receptor beta chains originate from one sample sequenced in a study of cytomegalovirus exposure and HLA in healthy donors. Assay used: immunoSEQ multiplex PCR; TCRdb lists only in-frame clones, some missing. In the table there are some 250,000 clones, about 90% of which are singletons. Sequences were obtained from PBMCs. The source of these receptors is a woman in her late teens or twenties in good health and CMV-seronegative.

The chain is built from TRBV6-7 and TRBJ2-7; weak D call: TRBD1 (6 bases). TRBV6-7 is reported as an ORF; its role is uncertain. The V gene lost 6 bases and the J gene lost 6 bases, with 18 bases spanning the gap. This CDR3 contains 14 residues. CDR3 region: CASSRQDPPTEQYV. The CDR3 coding sequence is TGTGCCAGCAGCCGACAGGATCCTCCCACCGAGCAGTACGTC.

The rearrangement links TRBV19 to TRBJ2-3; D unresolved. The V gene lost 5 bases and the J gene lost 5 bases, with 11 bases spanning the gap. The CDR3 totals 13 residues. Germline-derived CDR1 and CDR2 are LNHDA and SQIVND (reference sequence). The CDR3 protein is CASSPTIEDTQYF. CDR3 DNA sequence: TGTGCCAGTAGTCCCACGATAGAAGATACGCAGTATTTT. Variable domain in full (rest from reference TRBV19 and TRBJ2-3): DGGITQSPKYLFRKEGQNVTLSCEQNLNHDAMYWYRQDPGQGLRLIYYSQIVNDFQKGDIAEGYSVSREKKESFPLTVTSAQKNPTAFYLCASSPTIEDTQYFGPGTRLTVL.

This CDR3 is CASSRSGGGAGELFF. CDR3 DNA sequence: TGCGCCAGCAGCCGCTCCGGCGGGGGAGCCGGGGAGCTGTTTTTT. The chain has TRBV4-1 and TRBJ2-2; 7 nucleotides line up with TRBD2. The CDR3 loop spans 15 amino acids. The V segment lost 4 bases and the J segment 6 bases; nucleotides outside the gene matches: 8. Germline-derived CDR1 and CDR2 are MGHRA and YSYEKL.

The chain has TRBV5-4 and TRBJ2-7; D possibly corresponds to TRBD1 (5 bases). Trimming left V 0 bases short and J 3 bases short, with 10 bases between. The CDR3 consists of 14 residues. Germline V gives CDR1 SGHNT, CDR2 YYREEE (reference sequence). The CDR3 DNA is TGTGCCAGCAGCTTGGCCGACAGATTCTACGAGCAGTACTTC. Translated, it gives CASSLADRFYEQYF. Drawing the rest from reference TRBV5-4 and TRBJ2-7, the complete variable domain is ETGVTQSPTHLIKTRGQQVTLRCSSQSGHNTVSWYQQALGQGPQFIFQYYREEENGRGNFPPRFSGLQFPNYSSELNVNALELDDSALYLCASSLADRFYEQYFGPGTRLTVT.

This sequence joins TRBV7-8 and TRBJ2-7, with 13 nucleotides matching TRBD2. Per germline, CDR1 SGHVS and CDR2 FQNEAQ. J was trimmed by 0 bases and V by 5 bases; bases with no gene match: 4. The CDR3 contains 16 residues. DNA for the CDR3: TGTGCCAGCAGCCGCGGACTAGCGGGGGCCTCCTACGAGCAGTACGTC. This sequence encodes CASSRGLAGASYEQYV.